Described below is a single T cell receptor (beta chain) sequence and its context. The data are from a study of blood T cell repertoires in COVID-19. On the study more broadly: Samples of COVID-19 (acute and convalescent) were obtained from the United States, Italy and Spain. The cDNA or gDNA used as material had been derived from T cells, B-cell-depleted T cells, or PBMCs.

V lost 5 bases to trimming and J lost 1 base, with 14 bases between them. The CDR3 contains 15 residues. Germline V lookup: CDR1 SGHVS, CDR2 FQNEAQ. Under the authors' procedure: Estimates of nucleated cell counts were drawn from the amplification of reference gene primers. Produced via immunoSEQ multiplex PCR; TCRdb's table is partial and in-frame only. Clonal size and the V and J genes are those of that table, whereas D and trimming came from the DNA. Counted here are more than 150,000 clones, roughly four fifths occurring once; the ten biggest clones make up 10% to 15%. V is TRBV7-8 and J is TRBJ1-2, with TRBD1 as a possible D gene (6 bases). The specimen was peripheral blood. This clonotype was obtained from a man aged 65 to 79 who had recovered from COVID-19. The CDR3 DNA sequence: TGTGCCAGCAGCCCCGGCGGGGGCGTTAACTATGGCTACACCTTC. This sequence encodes CASSPGGGVNYGYTF.